This is a list of T cell receptor beta chains from one sample in a study of blood T cell repertoires in COVID-19. Measured with immunoSEQ multiplex PCR; TCRdb has only the in-frame clones, and not every one. The sample has approximately 100,000 clones; about 89% are singletons. The material sequenced was peripheral blood. The receptor source for this set is a man aged 50 to 60 with acute or convalescent COVID-19. The CDR3 runs from the conserved cysteine through the conserved F or W. The D gene is left open where the match is weak. Only part of the rows carry a size: once, few, many, or a class if the clone is expanded.

d_gene,abundance,j_gene,len,v_gene,CDR3aa,CDR3nt
.,once,TRBJ2-7,13,TRBV5-6,CASSPTRSYEQYF,TGTGCCAGCAGCCCGACACGCTCCTACGAGCAGTACTTC
TRBD1,large,TRBJ1-1,14,TRBV2,CASKKTGMNTEAFF,TGTGCCAGCAAAAAGACAGGGATGAACACTGAAGCTTTCTTT
.,.,TRBJ2-3,16,TRBV5-6,CASSERTGAGPDTQYF,TGTGCCAGCAGCGAAAGAACAGGCGCTGGCCCTGATACGCAGTATTTT
.,.,TRBJ2-3,15,TRBV6-5,CASRQGGKPPNTQYF,TGTGCCAGCAGACAGGGGGGGAAACCCCCAAATACGCAGTATTTT
TRBD1,.,TRBJ2-2,18,TRBV5-1,CASSPLGQGALGTGELFF,TGCGCCAGCAGCCCGTTGGGGCAGGGGGCGCTGGGCACCGGGGAGCTGTTTTTT
.,.,TRBJ1-1,14,TRBV6-5,CASSYVGEEGEAFF,TGTGCCAGCAGTTACGTGGGTGAGGAGGGTGAAGCTTTCTTT
TRBD1,.,TRBJ1-5,15,TRBV6-1,CASSEYRQGNQPQHF,TGTGCCAGCAGTGAATATCGACAGGGGAATCAGCCCCAGCATTTT
.,.,TRBJ2-7,13,TRBV6-2/TRBV6-3,CASRRDTAGEQYF,TGTGCCAGCCGCCGGGACACCGCTGGGGAGCAGTACTTC
TRBD1,.,TRBJ1-5,13,TRBV6-5,CASRDRGGQPQHF,TGTGCCAGCAGGGACAGGGGAGGTCAGCCCCAGCATTTT
.,.,TRBJ2-7,14,TRBV9,CASSVGGESPEQYF,TGTGCCAGCAGCGTAGGGGGGGAGAGTCCAGAGCAGTACTTC
TRBD1,.,TRBJ2-3,18,TRBV7-9,CASSPAESTGAAGDTQYF,TGTGCCAGCAGCCCCGCCGAATCAACAGGGGCTGCGGGAGATACGCAGTATTTT
.,.,TRBJ1-2,14,TRBV6-7,CASSYRTVLEGYTF,TGTGCCAGCAGTTACAGGACAGTATTGGAAGGCTACACCTTC
TRBD1,once,TRBJ2-3,14,TRBV7-3,CASSPRTGEDTQYF,TGTGCCAGCAGCCCCCGGACAGGGGAAGATACGCAGTATTTT
TRBD2,.,TRBJ2-1,15,TRBV10-3,CAIRGTGLAGDEQFF,TGTGCCATCAGGGGGACGGGGCTAGCGGGGGACGAGCAGTTCTTC
TRBD1,.,TRBJ2-7,14,TRBV19,CASTPTGGIYEQYF,TGTGCCAGTACCCCGACAGGGGGAATCTACGAGCAGTACTTC
.,.,TRBJ1-5,14,TRBV15,CATSRPQGNQPQHF,TGTGCCACCAGCAGACCACAGGGAAATCAGCCCCAGCATTTT
TRBD2,.,TRBJ2-4,18,TRBV10-2,CASSDGIAGELAKNIQYF,TGCGCCAGCAGTGATGGGATAGCGGGGGAACTAGCCAAAAACATTCAGTACTTC
.,.,TRBJ2-2,12,TRBV10-3,CAMWSGDGELFF,TGTGCCATGTGGTCGGGAGACGGGGAGCTGTTTTTT
TRBD2,.,TRBJ2-1,16,TRBV18,CASSPYLAGGHGEQFF,TGTGCCAGCTCACCGTATCTTGCGGGGGGCCACGGGGAGCAGTTCTTC
TRBD1,.,TRBJ2-5,19,TRBV7-2,CASSLRQGQGSGSQETQYF,TGTGCCAGCAGCTTACGCCAGGGACAGGGATCGGGTTCCCAAGAGACCCAGTACTTC
TRBD2,.,TRBJ2-1,15,TRBV4-2,CASSHLSGGNNEQFF,TGTGCCAGCAGCCACCTTAGCGGGGGTAACAATGAGCAGTTCTTC
TRBD2,.,TRBJ2-7,15,TRBV5-1,CASSTTSGGSYEQYF,TGCGCCAGCAGCACCACTAGCGGGGGTTCCTACGAGCAGTACTTC
TRBD1,.,TRBJ1-1,13,TRBV5-1,CASSLTGFTEAFF,TGCGCCAGCAGCCTGACAGGGTTCACTGAAGCTTTCTTT
TRBD1,.,TRBJ1-6,17,TRBV19,CASRRPQGLGGNSPLHF,TGTGCCAGTAGAAGGCCACAGGGGCTCGGGGGAAATTCACCCCTCCACTTT
.,.,TRBJ1-2,14,TRBV6-1,CASSERGVNYGYTF,TGTGCCAGCAGTGAGCGGGGGGTTAACTATGGCTACACCTTC
.,.,TRBJ2-5,12,TRBV6-5,CASRVEGETQYF,TGTGCCAGCCGGGTGGAGGGGGAGACCCAGTACTTC
.,.,TRBJ1-3,16,TRBV5-1,CASSLDRQTSGNTIYF,TGCGCCAGCAGCTTGGATAGACAGACGTCTGGAAACACCATATATTTT
.,.,TRBJ1-2,14,TRBV11-2,CASTLAAIGYGYTF,TGTGCCAGCACCCTTGCGGCCATTGGCTATGGCTACACCTTC
.,.,TRBJ2-1,13,TRBV14,CASSFSGFDEQFF,TGTGCCAGCAGCTTTTCGGGTTTCGATGAGCAGTTCTTC
.,.,TRBJ1-1,13,TRBV29-1,CSVLGYSSTEAFF,TGCAGCGTTCTCGGGTACTCCAGCACTGAAGCTTTCTTT
TRBD1,.,TRBJ1-4,16,TRBV18,CASSPTPRTGSEKLFF,TGTGCCAGCTCACCAACCCCTAGGACAGGGAGTGAAAAACTGTTTTTT